What follows are 6 T cell receptor beta chains derived from one specimen sequenced in a study of identical twins. TCRdb reprocessed the 5' RACE reads via MiXCR and lists one record per CDR3 protein. The table lists some 300,000 distinct CDR3 sequences, roughly an eighth of them singletons, with roughly 7.8% in the top ten. The same data also went into a second study, on yellow fever vaccine responses in identical twins.

Sequences were obtained from CD8+ T cells sorted from blood. The receptors here all came from a woman aged 18-29 years in good health.

This clonotype was detected ten times or more. The chain combines TRBV12-3 or TRBV12-4 with TRBJ2-2; 10 bases align to TRBD2. J lost 2 bases, V lost 6 bases, and 6 bases had no gene match. This CDR3 is 16 amino acids long. The CDR3 sequence: CASSSGLAFNTGELFF. CDR3 in DNA: TGTGCCAGCAGCTCGGGACTAGCGTTTAACACCGGGGAGCTGTTTTTT.

The gene calls are TRBV3-1 and TRBJ1-1; 7 bases match TRBD1. V lost 1 base and J lost 6; bases outside the gene matches: 20. The CDR3 runs 19 residues. Germline CDR1 is LGHDT and CDR2 is YNNKEL (reference sequence). This CDR3 reads CASSQACPCTYGQAPEAFF. In nucleotides, the CDR3 is TGTGCCAGCAGCCAAGCTTGTCCCTGTACCTACGGACAGGCACCTGAAGCTTTCTTT.

This clonotype showed up many times. DNA of the CDR3: TGTGCCAGCAGCTTAGACACAGATACGCAGTATTTT. Its protein product is CASSLDTDTQYF. The chain combines TRBV7-8 with TRBJ2-3; D is unresolved. Germline lookup yields CDR1 SGHVS and CDR2 FQNEAQ. V was cut by 1 base and J by 2 bases, with 1 base left in between. The CDR3 loop spans 12 amino acids.

The chain uses TRBV14 and TRBJ2-1; tentative D call: TRBD1 (6 bases). The CDR3 is 15 residues long. Germline V gives CDR1 SGHDN, CDR2 FVKESK. Trimming shortened V by 0 bases and J by 5 bases, and 11 bases separated the two germline ends. CDR3 coding DNA: TGTGCCAGCAGCCAAGATTTAGGACAGAACAATGAGCAGTTCTTC. As protein: CASSQDLGQNNEQFF.

This chain joins TRBV27 and TRBJ2-2; maybe TRBD2 (7 bases). This CDR3 comprises 14 residues. Germline values: CDR1 MNHEY, CDR2 SMNVEV (reference sequence). Trimming removed 2 bases at V and 8 bases at J, with 12 bases between. The CDR3 nucleotides are TGTGCCAGCAGTTTAGGGGGGGCTCCGGGGGAGCTGTTTTTT. This translates into CASSLGGAPGELFF.

The V and J genes are TRBV29-1 and TRBJ2-7, with D perhaps matching TRBD1 (6 bases). V lost 1 base to trimming and J lost 2 bases, with 18 bases between them. The CDR3 has 16 amino acids. Germline values: CDR1 SQVTM, CDR2 ANQGSEA. CDR3 region: CSVEAGAVPPAYEQYV. The DNA for the CDR3 is TGCAGCGTTGAAGCAGGGGCGGTGCCGCCGGCCTACGAGCAGTACGTC.